A single sample gave rise to the 18 T cell receptor beta chains below, sequenced in a study of shared clonotypes between healthy human individuals. In the naive CD8 group, cells lacked CD45RO and were positively selected for CCR7, so terminally differentiated effector memory CD45RA+ cells were left out. The table came from immunoSEQ multiplex PCR; TCRdb's copy has only in-frame clones and leaves some out. The table has around 2.1 million clones, roughly 91% seen once. Sequencing input: naive CD8+ T cells from PBMCs. The source is a man between 18 and 29 years old in good health. Some clones in this sample may be carry-over from other donors' samples.

Here the CDR3 DNA reads TGCGCCAGCAGCCAAGGGACACAAGAGACCCAGTACTTC. This translates into CASSQGTQETQYF. The J gene is TRBJ2-5, the V gene TRBV4-1, with a weak D call TRBD1 (5 bases). The CDR3 covers 13 residues. Germline CDR1 MGHRA, CDR2 YSYEKL. The V end lost 1 base, the J end lost 2 bases, and 5 bases lay between the germline ends.

A remark on this clone: The same CDR3 arises from other DNA sequences in this sample as well. The V gene is TRBV29-1, the J gene TRBJ1-2; D remains ambiguous. The CDR3 totals 11 residues. Germline assignment: CDR1 SQVTM and CDR2 ANQGSEA. Deletions cut 7 bases from V and 4 bases from J, with 10 bases between. The CDR3 loop is CSARTAYGYTF. CDR3 DNA: TGCAGCGCCCGGACGGCCTATGGCTACACCTTC.

CDR3: CASSIGSEYNEQFF. CDR3 bases: TGTGCCAGTAGTATTGGTAGCGAGTACAATGAGCAGTTCTTC. V usage is TRBV19 and J usage is TRBJ2-1; tentatively, D is TRBD2 (5 bases). The germline V gene has CDR1 LNHDA and CDR2 SQIVND (reference sequence). The germline V and J ends were trimmed by 3 bases and 4 bases, with 10 bases remaining between them. CDR3 length: 14 residues.

The rearrangement uses TRBV28 and TRBJ2-7; no clear D. CDR3 size: 13 residues. V was shortened by 4 bases and J by 1 base, with 8 bases between the two germline ends. Germline CDR1 is MDHEN and CDR2 is SYDVKM. The CDR3 sequence is CASSWPISYEQYF. In DNA form, the CDR3 reads TGTGCCAGCAGTTGGCCTATATCCTACGAGCAGTACTTC.

The chain links TRBV4-1 to TRBJ2-3, with 10 bases aligning to TRBD2. V shed 3 bases, J shed 1 base, and the junction held 7 bases outside the gene matches. This CDR3 has 17 amino acids. Germline V lookup: CDR1 MGHRA, CDR2 YSYEKL. CDR3 amino acids: CASSQDSGRRGTDTQYF. The CDR3 DNA is TGCGCCAGCAGCCAGGATAGCGGGAGGAGGGGCACAGATACGCAGTATTTT.

Notes on this clone: Different DNA sequences within this sample yield the same CDR3. The chain's CDR3 is CASSLVGQSYEQYF. As DNA, the CDR3 is TGTGCCAGCAGCTTGGTAGGACAGTCCTACGAGCAGTACTTC. The chain combines TRBV7-9 with TRBJ2-7, with D perhaps matching TRBD1 (6 bases). Germline V lookup: CDR1 SEHNR, CDR2 FQNEAQ (reference sequence). The CDR3 is 14 amino acids. The V gene lost 3 bases and the J gene lost 1 base, with 10 bases spanning the gap.

V gene TRBV5-1 combines with J gene TRBJ2-3; 7 positions agree with TRBD2. Germline trimming cut 0 bases from V and 3 bases from J; bases unmatched to any gene: 4. The CDR3 runs 15 residues. Germline CDR1 reads SGHRS; CDR2 reads YFSETQ. CDR3: CASSLGLAETDTQYF. The DNA for the CDR3 is TGCGCCAGCAGCTTGGGGCTAGCGGAGACAGATACGCAGTATTTT.

The chain recombines TRBV18 with TRBJ2-7; a possible D gene is TRBD1 (5 bases). The CDR3 length is 14 residues. Per germline, CDR1 KGHSH and CDR2 LQKENI. V lost 3 bases and J 5 bases, leaving 14 bases between the germline ends. The CDR3 DNA reads TGTGCCAGCTCACCGGGCAGGGCAGGGAACGAGCAGTACTTC. Translated, it gives CASSPGRAGNEQYF.

This rearrangement joins TRBV2 to TRBJ1-5; no clear D gene. V was cut by 3 bases and J by 6 bases, with 12 bases left in between. Germline assignment: CDR1 SNHLY and CDR2 FYNNEI. The CDR3 contains 14 residues. In DNA, the CDR3 is TGTGCCAGCAGTGACATCGGGAAAGGTCAGCCCCAGCATTTT. As protein: CASSDIGKGQPQHF.

The chain recombines TRBV5-1 with TRBJ1-1; D ambiguous. This CDR3 has 16 amino acids. Deletions cut 0 bases from V and 4 bases from J, with 16 bases between. CDR1 is SGHRS, CDR2 YFSETQ, per germline. CDR3 coding DNA: TGCGCCAGCAGCTTGGCCGAGACTGGGTGGGTCACTGAAGCTTTCTTT. It specifies CASSLAETGWVTEAFF.

The chain has TRBV18 and TRBJ2-3; 14 bases fit TRBD2. This CDR3 contains 18 residues. The V and J ends lost 4 bases and 1 base, in that order; junction bases with no gene match: 7. Germline V gene lookup returns CDR1 KGHSH and CDR2 LQKENI. CDR3 protein: CASSQFPGLAGGTDTQYF. The CDR3 DNA is TGTGCCAGCTCACAATTTCCGGGACTAGCGGGAGGCACAGATACGCAGTATTTT.

This CDR3 reads CASSEGRQAEQYF. CDR3 coding DNA: TGTGCCAGCAGTGAAGGGAGACAGGCCGAGCAGTACTTC. The gene calls are TRBV6-1 and TRBJ2-7; weak D call: TRBD1 (6 bases). Germline V gene data show CDR1 as MNHNS and CDR2 as SASEGT. This CDR3 is built from 13 residues. The ends were cut back, 1 base at V and 6 bases at J, with 10 bases in the middle.

This chain connects TRBV4-3 to TRBJ2-7; D is uncertain. CDR3 length: 15 residues. Germline assignment: CDR1 LGHNA and CDR2 YSLEER. Between the trimmed V and J ends, which lost 1 base and 0 bases, there was a span of 10 bases. CDR3 amino acids: CASSQGTASSYEQYF. CDR3 coding DNA: TGCGCCAGCAGCCAAGGGACCGCGAGCTCCTACGAGCAGTACTTC.

The chain couples TRBV5-4 to TRBJ2-3; D is perhaps TRBD2 (6 bases). CDR1 is SGHNT and CDR2 is YYREEE in the germline V gene (reference sequence). Between the trimmed V and J ends, which lost 1 base and 9 bases, there was a span of 9 bases. This CDR3 contains 12 residues. CDR3 region: CASSLWGETQYF. The CDR3 DNA reads TGTGCCAGCAGCTTGTGGGGGGAGACGCAGTATTTT.

The chain joins TRBV27 to TRBJ2-7; 12 nucleotides agree with TRBD2. This CDR3 contains 16 residues. J was trimmed by 2 bases and V by 4 bases; bases with no gene match: 6. Germline CDR1 and CDR2: MNHEY and SMNVEV (reference sequence). This CDR3 reads CASSSRTSGNPYEQYF. Here the CDR3 DNA reads TGTGCCAGCAGTTCCCGGACTAGCGGGAACCCCTACGAGCAGTACTTC.

A word on this clone: The sample holds other DNA sequences that translate to the same CDR3. The gene calls are TRBV30 and TRBJ2-1; the match to TRBD2 covers 11 bases. Germline values: CDR1 GTSNPN, CDR2 SVGIG (reference sequence). The V segment lost 7 bases and the J segment 4 bases; nucleotides outside the gene matches: 3. The CDR3 loop spans 13 amino acids. CDR3 region: CASGLAAYNEQFF. In nucleotides, the CDR3 is TGTGCCTCGGGACTAGCGGCATACAATGAGCAGTTCTTC. The whole variable domain, filled in from reference TRBV30 and TRBJ2-1, reads SQTIHQWPATLVQPVGSPLSLECTVEGTSNPNLYWYRQAAGRGLQLLFYSVGIGQISSEVPQNLSASRPQDRQFILSSKKLLLSDSGFYLCASGLAAYNEQFFGPGTRLTVL.

The sample holds one count of this clone. This chain uses TRBV6-1 with TRBJ1-1; D perhaps matches TRBD1 (6 bases). Germline assignment: CDR1 MNHNS and CDR2 SASEGT. Trimming removed 6 bases from V and 1 base from J, with 15 bases in between. There are 15 residues in the CDR3. The CDR3 protein is CASRETGAPNTEAFF. For the CDR3, the DNA is TGTGCCAGCAGGGAGACAGGAGCCCCGAACACTGAAGCTTTCTTT.

The chain uses TRBV13 and TRBJ2-5; either TRBD1 or TRBD2 may supply D (6 bases each). CDR3 size: 13 residues. Trimming left V 6 bases short and J 5 bases short, with 13 bases between. Germline CDR1 is PRHDT and CDR2 is FYEKMQ (reference sequence). The CDR3 DNA follows: TGTGCCAGCAGGGGGGCGGGACCGGAGACCCAGTACTTC. It yields the protein CASRGAGPETQYF.